Each of the 26 T cell receptor beta chains below was sequenced from the same sample in a study of T-cell reconstitution after alpha-beta-depleted transplantation in children. Using unique molecular identifiers, the investigators prepared the TCRbeta library. Each CDR3 protein gets one entry after TCRdb re-called the PCR reads with MiXCR. The profile shows roughly 310,000 distinct CDR3 sequences, around 25% of them singletons. The specimen comprised PBMCs, mostly from graft donor cells, sampled 180 days after TCRalphabeta/CD19-depleted stem cell transplant. The source is a male patient between 5 and 17 years old who had a stem cell transplant for acute lymphoblastic leukemia, so the T cells may come from the graft donor.

This clonotype appeared a single time. CDR3 coding DNA: TGTGCCAGCAGCTTATCCGGACAGGGTCGTGGCAATCAGCCCCAGCATTTT. Translation: CASSLSGQGRGNQPQHF. The chain carries TRBV7-9 and TRBJ1-5; TRBD1 agrees at 8 bases. The CDR3 consists of 17 residues. V was clipped by 2 bases and J by 2 bases; unmatched bases: 8. Germline assignment: CDR1 SEHNR and CDR2 FQNEAQ (reference sequence).

This clonotype showed up many times. This rearrangement joins TRBV29-1 to TRBJ2-7, with 9 bases that match TRBD1. Trimming took 0 bases from V and 4 from J; bases not matched to a gene: 7. The germline gives CDR1 SQVTM, CDR2 ANQGSEA. CDR3 length equals 15 residues. CDR3 in amino acids: CSVEDTGGPGYEQYF. CDR3 DNA: TGCAGCGTTGAAGACACAGGGGGCCCCGGATACGAGCAGTACTTC.

The table lists this clonotype with a few counts. The gene calls are TRBV6-5 and TRBJ2-2; 8 bases map to TRBD2. Trimming at V came to 2 bases and at J to 4 bases, leaving 3 bases not matched to a gene. Germline CDR1 and CDR2: MNHEY and SVGAGI. CDR3 length equals 15 residues. CDR3 coding DNA: TGTGCCAGCAGTTACGCGGGAGGCATCACCGGGGAGCTGTTTTTT. Translating gives CASSYAGGITGELFF.

This chain links TRBV20-1 with TRBJ2-1, with a tentative D call TRBD2 (5 bases). Germline-derived CDR1 and CDR2 are DFQATT and SNEGSKA (reference sequence). The CDR3 spans 16 residues. V was clipped by 3 bases and J by 4 bases, with 19 bases between them. CDR3 region: CSARPLATHFYNEQFF. The DNA for the CDR3 is TGCAGTGCTAGGCCCCTAGCTACACACTTTTACAATGAGCAGTTCTTC.

This clonotype came up a few times. The chain combines TRBV9 with TRBJ2-7, with 8 bases matching TRBD2. V trimming: 0 bases; J trimming: 6 bases; junction bases outside the gene matches: 2. Germline-derived CDR1 and CDR2 are SGDLS and YYNGEE. The CDR3 sequence is 13 residues long. The CDR3 nucleotides are TGTGCCAGCAGCGTAGCGGGGGGGAGCGAGCAGTACTTC. This encodes CASSVAGGSEQYF.

The chain links TRBV7-9 to TRBJ1-1; TRBD1 agrees at 9 bases. This CDR3 spans 13 amino acids. Trimming cost V 5 bases and J 4 bases; bases outside gene matches: 2. Germline CDR1 SEHNR, CDR2 FQNEAQ (reference sequence). The CDR3 loop reads CASSHRGRTEAFF. The CDR3 DNA follows: TGTGCCAGCAGCCACAGGGGGCGCACTGAAGCTTTCTTT.

This chain uses TRBV20-1 with TRBJ2-1; no reliable D call. Trimming took 1 base from V and 8 from J, leaving 15 bases between them. The CDR3 is 14 residues long. CDR1 DFQATT and CDR2 SNEGSKA come from the germline V gene (reference sequence). The CDR3 coding sequence is TGCAGTGCTAGAGGGTCGGGCCTTTGGGATGAGCAGTTCTTC. This encodes CSARGSGLWDEQFF.

This clonotype has a handful of counts. The rearrangement uses TRBV12-3 or TRBV12-4 and TRBJ2-1; 7 nucleotides agree with TRBD2. J gave up 10 bases and V 2 bases, and 8 bases lay outside the gene matches. The CDR3 runs 14 residues. The CDR3 region has the DNA TGTGCCAGCAGTTTAATAAGACTAGCCCGGGAGCAGTTCTTC. This encodes CASSLIRLAREQFF.

The genes are TRBV11-3 and TRBJ1-1; TRBD1 matches 9 bases. Germline V CDR1 and CDR2: SGHNT, YENEEA. The CDR3 length is 13 residues. The V segment lost 5 bases and the J segment 7 bases; nucleotides outside the gene matches: 5. The CDR3 DNA reads TGTGCCAGCAGCATCGGGACAGGGAGTGAAGCTTTCTTT. As protein: CASSIGTGSEAFF.

This sequence joins TRBV7-8 and TRBJ2-7, with D possibly TRBD1 on 6 matching bases. Per the germline V gene, CDR1 is SGHVS and CDR2 is FQNEAQ. Trimming pared 8 bases from V and 0 bases from J, leaving 8 bases between. CDR3 length: 12 amino acids. CDR3 residues: CASGQTSYEQYF. The CDR3 DNA is TGTGCCAGCGGACAGACCTCCTACGAGCAGTACTTC.

This clonotype has just a few counts. The chain links TRBV6-5 to TRBJ2-1, with TRBD2 matching over 10 bases. Per germline, CDR1 MNHEY and CDR2 SVGAGI. This CDR3 contains 16 residues. J lost 6 bases, V lost 2 bases, and 7 bases had no gene match. This chain's CDR3 is CASSYLLAGAGNEQFF. In nucleotides, the CDR3 is TGTGCCAGCAGTTACCTTCTAGCGGGAGCAGGCAATGAGCAGTTCTTC.

The chain carries TRBV10-1 and TRBJ2-1; maybe TRBD2 (5 bases). Germline V gives CDR1 WNHNN, CDR2 SYGVQD (reference sequence). V lost 5 bases to trimming and J lost 6 bases, with 14 bases between them. The CDR3 covers 14 residues. The CDR3 reads CASSNLLARNEQFF. CDR3 nucleotides: TGCGCCAGCAGTAACCTGCTAGCTCGCAATGAGCAGTTCTTC.

This clonotype was counted only a few times. The chain uses TRBV20-1 and TRBJ1-1; TRBD1 might be the D (6 bases). The length of the CDR3 is 13 residues. The germline V gene encodes CDR1 DFQATT and CDR2 SNEGSKA (reference sequence). Trimming pared 1 base from V and 3 bases from J, leaving 9 bases between. The CDR3 region is CSARAGDDTEAFF. The CDR3 region has the DNA TGCAGTGCTAGAGCAGGGGACGACACTGAAGCTTTCTTT.

The genes are TRBV4-3 and TRBJ2-2, with D uncertain. V was pared by 1 base and J by 3 bases, with 15 bases between. The CDR3 sequence is 17 residues long. Per germline, CDR1 LGHNA and CDR2 YSLEER. As DNA, the CDR3 is TGCGCCAGCAGCCAAGTTAGCAGATGGAAGGACACCGGGGAGCTGTTTTTT. Protein product: CASSQVSRWKDTGELFF.

This sequence joins TRBV18 and TRBJ2-1; 10 nucleotides line up with TRBD2. Germline V lookup: CDR1 KGHSH, CDR2 LQKENI. With 3 bases clipped from V and 0 bases from J, the junction kept 8 bases outside the gene matches. The CDR3 runs to 18 residues. The CDR3 DNA follows: TGTGCCAGCTCACCTCTTTCGGCTAGCGGGAGCTCCTACAATGAGCAGTTCTTC. Its translation is CASSPLSASGSSYNEQFF.

This chain connects TRBV6-5 to TRBJ2-7; 9 bases fit TRBD2. The CDR3 covers 16 residues. J lost 1 base, V lost 0 bases, and 4 bases had no gene match. CDR1 and CDR2 (germline): MNHEY, SVGAGI. The CDR3 protein is CASSYSWTSASYEQYF. CDR3 nucleotides: TGTGCCAGCAGTTACTCATGGACTAGCGCGTCCTACGAGCAGTACTTC.

Concerning this clonotype itself: At one of its ends the junction is not consistent with the germline gene, which may arise from a read error. This chain links TRBV18 with TRBJ2-1; 7 bases match TRBD2. CDR1 and CDR2 from the germline V gene are KGHSH and LQKENI. The CDR3 loop spans 12 amino acids. This chain's CDR3 is CASSPLAYEQFF. CDR3 DNA sequence: TGTGCCAGCTCCCCACTAGCGTACGAGCAGTTCTTC.

This rearrangement joins TRBV5-1 to TRBJ2-1; 10 positions match TRBD2. Germline-derived CDR1 and CDR2 are SGHRS and YFSETQ. Losses at the gene ends were 0 bases for V and 5 bases for J; bases not matched to a gene: 5. The CDR3 spans 16 residues. The CDR3 DNA sequence: TGCGCCAGCAGCTTGGCCCTAGGACTAGCGGACAATGAGCAGTTCTTC. It translates to CASSLALGLADNEQFF.

The chain recombines TRBV14 with TRBJ2-1, with D possibly being TRBD1 or TRBD2 (5 bases each). Trimming removed 6 bases at V and 2 bases at J, with 17 bases between. The CDR3 consists of 16 residues. The germline V gene encodes CDR1 SGHDN and CDR2 FVKESK. The CDR3 protein is CASSDLFGTPYNEQFF. CDR3 nucleotides: TGTGCCAGCAGTGACCTGTTTGGGACGCCCTACAATGAGCAGTTCTTC. Using reference TRBV14 and TRBJ2-1 for the parts outside the CDR3, the full variable domain is EAGVTQFPSHSVIEKGQTVTLRCDPISGHDNLYWYRRVMGKEIKFLLHFVKESKQDESGMPNNRFLAERTGGTYSTLKVQPAELEDSGVYFCASSDLFGTPYNEQFFGPGTRLTVL.

The CDR3 DNA is TGTGCCACCAGCGGCGGGAGCTCCTACAATGAGCAGTTCTTC. Translated: CATSGGSSYNEQFF. The chain employs TRBV15 and TRBJ2-1; 7 bases match TRBD2. The V and J ends lost 5 bases and 0 bases, in that order; junction bases with no gene match: 1. This CDR3 has 14 residues. In germline, CDR1 is LNHNV, CDR2 YYDKDF (reference sequence). Filled out from reference TRBV15 and TRBJ2-1, the complete variable domain reads DAMVIQNPRYQVTQFGKPVTLSCSQTLNHNVMYWYQQKSSQAPKLLFHYYDKDFNNEADTPDNFQSRRPNTSFCFLDIRSPGLGDTAMYLCATSGGSSYNEQFFGPGTRLTVL.

V is TRBV18 and J is TRBJ2-1; 8 bases map to TRBD2. Germline V gene sequence: CDR1 KGHSH, CDR2 LQKENI. With 6 bases clipped from V and 9 bases from J, the junction kept 7 bases outside the gene matches. There are 13 residues in the CDR3. Written as DNA, the CDR3 is TGTGCCAGCTCCTTTACCGGGACTAGTGAGCAGTTCTTC. Amino acids: CASSFTGTSEQFF.

V and J are TRBV7-9 and TRBJ1-5; D gene unclear. This CDR3 spans 14 amino acids. Trimming took off 6 bases at V and 3 bases at J, with 12 bases between the two ends. Per germline, CDR1 SEHNR and CDR2 FQNEAQ (reference sequence). CDR3 nucleotides: TGTGCCAGCAGTTCCGGACTGCTCAATCAGCCCCAGCATTTT. It yields the protein CASSSGLLNQPQHF.

The CDR3 coding sequence is TGTGCCAGTCGCCGGGGGGCTTCAGATACGCAGTATTTT. This sequence encodes CASRRGASDTQYF. The rearrangement uses TRBV2 and TRBJ2-3; possible D gene TRBD2, 7 bases. This CDR3 contains 13 residues. Per the germline V gene, CDR1 is SNHLY and CDR2 is FYNNEI. Trimming cost V 9 bases and J 4 bases, with 14 bases left between them.

The chain couples TRBV12-3 or TRBV12-4 to TRBJ1-4; D possibly corresponds to TRBD1 (5 bases). Trimming pared 6 bases from V and 0 bases from J, leaving 14 bases between. This CDR3 is 16 amino acids long. The CDR3 spells CASSGLREATNEKLFF. The CDR3 nucleotides are TGTGCCAGCAGCGGTCTCAGGGAAGCAACTAATGAAAAACTGTTTTTT.

The chain couples TRBV6-5 to TRBJ2-2; D unresolved. The CDR3 sequence is 14 residues long. The V end lost 4 bases, the J end lost 4 bases, and 10 bases lay between the germline ends. The germline V gene has CDR1 MNHEY and CDR2 SVGAGI. This chain's CDR3 is CASSSHRATGELFF. The CDR3 bases are TGTGCCAGCAGTTCACACCGGGCCACCGGGGAGCTGTTTTTT.

This clonotype was found many times. This chain uses TRBV7-2 with TRBJ2-3, with 9 bases matching TRBD1. The trim removed 5 bases at V and 6 bases at J, leaving 12 bases unmatched. The CDR3 runs to 16 residues. The V gene's germline CDR1 is SGHTA and CDR2 FQGNSA. CDR3 sequence: CASSLLGQGIGDTQYF. CDR3 bases: TGTGCCAGCAGCCTACTAGGACAGGGGATTGGCGATACGCAGTATTTT. The full variable domain, completed using reference TRBV7-2 and TRBJ2-3, is GAGVSQSPSNKVTEKGKDVELRCDPISGHTALYWYRQSLGQGLEFLIYFQGNSAPDKSGLPSDRFSAERTGGSVSTLTIQRTQQEDSAVYLCASSLLGQGIGDTQYFGPGTRLTVL.